The clone carrying this TCR beta chain was picked up a small number of times. The record originates from a study of blood T cell repertoires in COVID-19. For the study at large: Both acute and convalescent COVID-19 samples were obtained from the United States, Italy and Spain. Sources were T cells, B-cell-depleted T cells, or PBMCs; the material itself was cDNA or gDNA.

In the original processing: Amplified reference gene primers provided the basis for estimating nucleated cell counts. The data were produced by immunoSEQ multiplex PCR, yet TCRdb's version contains in-frame clones alone and is incomplete. V and J calls and clone size are copied from that table; D and trimming were computed from the DNA. Of 110,000 to 150,000 clones listed, more than 65% were seen once; the top ten hold 10%. This CDR3 has 13 amino acids. Germline CDR1 and CDR2: SEHNR and FQNEAQ (reference sequence). V lost 5 bases and J lost 5, with 12 bases in between. Sequencing was done on a sample of peripheral blood. V usage is TRBV7-9 and J usage is TRBJ1-2; the D gene is possibly TRBD1 (6 bases). The TCR was taken from a man aged 60-69 years with active or convalescent COVID-19. DNA of the CDR3: TGTGCCAGCAGCGAACAGGGTGTTTATGGCTACACCTTC. It codes for CASSEQGVYGYTF.